Each of the 26 T cell receptor beta chains below was sequenced from the same sample in a study of CXCR3-negative and CXCR3-positive naive CD8 T cells. cDNA libraries for TRB were generated by 5' RACE incorporating UMI labels. TCRdb processed the 5' RACE reads again and assigns one entry to each CDR3 protein, with no DNA. The sample has some 25,000 distinct CDR3 sequences. Sequenced: naive CXCR3- CD8+ T cells from blood. Subset indicated: CD45RO-CCR7+CD27+CD95- naive CD8+ T cells lacking CXCR3 (TNR3-). The receptors were sampled from a human donor in good health. Some clones in this sample may be carry-over from other donors' samples.

V and J are TRBV12-3 or TRBV12-4 and TRBJ1-5; absent DNA, TCRdb's TRBD1 call cannot be checked. The CDR3 contains 15 residues. The CDR3 reads CASSKTVNSNQPQHF.

The chain recombines TRBV5-1 with TRBJ1-6; TCRdb calls TRBD1, which cannot be checked without DNA. The CDR3 is 16 residues long. CDR1 is SGHRS and CDR2 is YFSETQ in the germline V gene. CDR3 sequence reads: CASSQLPGQGNSPLHF.

The rearrangement uses TRBV11-3 and TRBJ2-1; TCRdb calls TRBD2, which cannot be checked without DNA. Germline assignment: CDR1 SGHNT and CDR2 YENEEA. The CDR3 loop spans 16 amino acids. CDR3 sequence: CASSLEAGGHYNEQFF.

V usage is TRBV11-3 and J usage is TRBJ2-7; TCRdb indicates TRBD1, and absent DNA this call remains unverified. Germline CDR1 and CDR2: SGHNT and YENEEA. The CDR3 has 13 residues. This CDR3 is CASSLTLGYEQYF.

The rearrangement uses TRBV29-1 and TRBJ1-2; absent DNA, TCRdb's TRBD1 call cannot be checked. From germline, CDR1 is SQVTM and CDR2 ANQGSEA. This CDR3 is 17 amino acids long. This CDR3 is CSVVDRQGALGLFGYTF.

The V gene is TRBV29-1, the J gene TRBJ2-7; TCRdb picks TRBD1, but there is no DNA to check that call. The CDR3 runs to 15 residues. Germline values: CDR1 SQVTM, CDR2 ANQGSEA. Here the CDR3 reads CSARGATLRGYEQYF.

This clonotype is deemed medium-sized by its frequency. The chain combines TRBV9 with TRBJ1-1. This CDR3 contains 14 residues. Germline V gene lookup returns CDR1 SGDLS and CDR2 YYNGEE. CDR3 in amino acids: CASSPSGGGREAFF.

V is TRBV13 and J is TRBJ1-1. The length of the CDR3 is 14 residues. Germline V gives CDR1 PRHDT, CDR2 FYEKMQ (reference sequence). The CDR3 here is CASSPTWMNTEAFF.

V gene TRBV5-5 combines with J gene TRBJ2-3; absent DNA, TCRdb's TRBD2 call cannot be checked. The CDR3 has 16 amino acids. The germline V gene has CDR1 SGHKS and CDR2 YYEKEE (reference sequence). This CDR3 reads CASSLPTSGPADTQYF.

This chain uses TRBV20-1 with TRBJ1-5. This CDR3 contains 12 residues. Germline-derived CDR1 and CDR2 are DFQATT and SNEGSKA (reference sequence). The CDR3 sequence is CSARTEGQPQHF.

The chain combines TRBV10-3 with TRBJ2-3; checking the TCRdb D call of TRBD1 is not possible without DNA. The germline CDR1 and CDR2 sequences are ENHRY and SYGVKD. CDR3 length: 15 amino acids. The chain's CDR3 is CATEIEVGGSDTQYF.

J is TRBJ2-2 and V is TRBV27. The CDR3 totals 13 residues. In germline, CDR1 is MNHEY, CDR2 SMNVEV (reference sequence). This CDR3 reads CASRVENTGELFF.

V is TRBV7-6 and J is TRBJ2-5; the D call from TCRdb, TRBD2, cannot be confirmed without DNA. The CDR3 spans 15 residues. The germline V gene has CDR1 SGHVS and CDR2 FNYEAQ. The CDR3 reads CASSPREGRLETQYF.

V and J are TRBV12-3 or TRBV12-4 and TRBJ2-7; TCRdb reports TRBD1, a call that lacks DNA to check it against. The CDR3 is 13 residues long. The CDR3 region is CASRSHPPGEQYF.

This sequence joins TRBV4-3 and TRBJ2-1; no DNA is available, so the TRBD1 call from TCRdb remains unchecked. The germline CDR1 and CDR2 sequences are LGHNA and YSLEER. The CDR3 contains 15 residues. Here the CDR3 reads CASSQDSSPYNEQFF.

The genes are TRBV14 and TRBJ2-7. Germline V gene data show CDR1 as SGHDN and CDR2 as FVKESK. The CDR3 contains 15 residues. The CDR3 sequence: CASSHPGGAAHEQYF.

This chain links TRBV24-1 with TRBJ2-1; TCRdb returns TRBD1, unconfirmable since there is no DNA. This CDR3 comprises 14 residues. CDR1 and CDR2 from the germline V gene are KGHDR and SFDVKD. The CDR3: CATSALTDYNEQFF.

This chain connects TRBV7-6 to TRBJ2-1; with no DNA, the TCRdb D assignment of TRBD1 cannot be verified. The CDR3 runs to 14 residues. Germline V gene sequence: CDR1 SGHVS, CDR2 FNYEAQ. This CDR3 is CASSHPTGINEQFF.

The chain combines TRBV7-6 with TRBJ2-3. Germline V gives CDR1 SGHVS, CDR2 FNYEAQ. This CDR3 is 13 amino acids long. CDR3 residues: CASSLAQVDTQYF.

This chain links TRBV12-3 or TRBV12-4 with TRBJ2-7; TCRdb reports TRBD1, a call that lacks DNA to check it against. The CDR3 totals 15 residues. The CDR3 reads CASSGGQGGSYEQYF.

This chain uses TRBV4-3 with TRBJ1-1. In germline, CDR1 is LGHNA, CDR2 YSLEER. The CDR3 loop spans 13 amino acids. CDR3 loop: CASSLLLGTEAFF.

This chain connects TRBV29-1 to TRBJ2-3; TCRdb picks TRBD1, but there is no DNA to check that call. The CDR3 spans 15 residues. Germline-derived CDR1 and CDR2 are SQVTM and ANQGSEA. CDR3 region: CSVFWTQGPTDTQYF.

The chain is built from TRBV7-2 and TRBJ2-1; lacking DNA, the TRBD2 call made by TCRdb goes unchecked. The germline V gene encodes CDR1 SGHTA and CDR2 FQGNSA. The CDR3 is 16 amino acids. CDR3 loop: CASSLVGGGAVDEQFF.

J is TRBJ1-2 and V is TRBV25-1. The germline V gene has CDR1 MGHDK and CDR2 SYGVNS. This CDR3 region has 13 residues. The CDR3 sequence: CASSESVHQGYTF.

CDR3 loop: CASSQEENEQFF. The rearrangement uses TRBV14 and TRBJ2-1. The CDR3 covers 12 residues. CDR1 SGHDN and CDR2 FVKESK come from the germline V gene.

The chain joins TRBV20-1 to TRBJ1-2; TCRdb lists TRBD1, though no DNA is available to test this call. The germline gives CDR1 DFQATT, CDR2 SNEGSKA (reference sequence). The CDR3 is 13 amino acids. The CDR3 here is CSAAGPTIYGYTF.